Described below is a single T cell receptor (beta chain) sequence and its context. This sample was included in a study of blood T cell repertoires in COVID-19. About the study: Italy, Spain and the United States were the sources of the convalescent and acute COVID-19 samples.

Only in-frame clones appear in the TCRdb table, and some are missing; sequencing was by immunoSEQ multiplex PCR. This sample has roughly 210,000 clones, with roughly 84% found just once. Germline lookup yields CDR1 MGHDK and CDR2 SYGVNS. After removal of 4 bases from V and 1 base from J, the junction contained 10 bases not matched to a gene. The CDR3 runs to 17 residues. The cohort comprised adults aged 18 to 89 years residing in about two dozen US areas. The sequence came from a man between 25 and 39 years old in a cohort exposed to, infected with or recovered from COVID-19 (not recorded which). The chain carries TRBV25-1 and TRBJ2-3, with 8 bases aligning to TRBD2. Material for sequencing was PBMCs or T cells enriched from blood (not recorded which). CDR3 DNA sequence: TGTGCCAGCAGTGGACTAGCGAGGAGTGGTGGCACAGATACGCAGTATTTT. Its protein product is CASSGLARSGGTDTQYF.